These 9 T cell receptor beta chains were sequenced from one sample in a study of blood T cell repertoires in COVID-19. The assay was immunoSEQ multiplex PCR, and TCRdb's table has in-frame clones only and misses some. Among some 220,000 clones, approximately 90% were seen once, and the ten largest hold over 3%. Specimen: PBMCs or T cells enriched from blood (not recorded which). Every receptor here comes from a woman aged 40 to 50 with acute COVID-19.

V and J are TRBV12-3 or TRBV12-4 and TRBJ1-4; TRBD1 is a possible D gene (5 bases). The CDR3 consists of 13 residues. V lost 6 bases and J 5 bases, leaving 10 bases between the germline ends. The CDR3 sequence: CASRRGGNEKLFF. The CDR3 coding sequence is TGTGCCAGCAGGCGCGGGGGGAATGAAAAACTGTTTTTT.

This clone occurred a few times. The chain employs TRBV19 and TRBJ2-5; TRBD2 agrees at 7 bases. With 6 bases clipped from V and 2 bases from J, the junction kept 3 bases outside the gene matches. CDR3 length equals 13 residues. Germline CDR1 LNHDA, CDR2 SQIVND (reference sequence). DNA of the CDR3: TGTGCCAGTAGAGGAGCGGGGCAAGAGACCCAGTACTTC. It encodes CASRGAGQETQYF.

Only one count was recorded for this clone. The rearrangement links TRBV5-6 to TRBJ1-6, with 8 positions matching TRBD1. CDR1 and CDR2 (germline): SGHDT, YYEEEE. The CDR3 has 15 amino acids. Unmatched junction bases numbered 9, after V lost 4 bases and J lost 9 bases. The CDR3 sequence is CASSLAGGLGSPLHF. The CDR3 bases are TGTGCCAGCAGCCTAGCAGGGGGCTTAGGTTCACCCCTCCACTTT.

This clone has a single count. CDR3 sequence reads: CASSSLTGRQETQYF. As DNA, the CDR3 is TGTGCCAGCAGCTCGCTGACAGGGCGGCAAGAGACCCAGTACTTC. V gene TRBV7-6 combines with J gene TRBJ2-5, with TRBD1 matching over 7 bases. V trimming: 4 bases; J trimming: 2 bases; junction bases outside the gene matches: 7. CDR1 is SGHVS, CDR2 FNYEAQ, per germline. The CDR3 extends over 15 amino acids.

The chain joins TRBV5-5 to TRBJ1-2, with TRBD1 identical over 9 bases. CDR3 length: 17 residues. Per germline, CDR1 SGHKS and CDR2 YYEKEE (reference sequence). With 3 bases clipped from V and 4 bases from J, the junction kept 13 bases outside the gene matches. The CDR3 is CASSSSYRGRWGYGYTF. CDR3 nucleotides: TGTGCCAGCAGCTCCTCCTACAGGGGGCGCTGGGGCTATGGCTACACCTTC.

The chain has TRBV19 and TRBJ1-5; D is uncertain. The germline gives CDR1 LNHDA, CDR2 SQIVND (reference sequence). Trimming pared 2 bases from V and 4 bases from J, leaving 6 bases between. The CDR3 loop spans 13 amino acids. CDR3 amino acids: CASSISPNQPQHF. CDR3 DNA sequence: TGTGCCAGTAGTATATCCCCTAATCAGCCCCAGCATTTT.

This clone appeared a single time. This sequence joins TRBV4-3 and TRBJ2-7; 8 nucleotides line up with TRBD1. CDR1 is LGHNA, CDR2 YSLEER, per germline. CDR3 length: 15 residues. Losses at the gene ends were 1 base for V and 5 bases for J; bases not matched to a gene: 7. CDR3 nucleotide sequence: TGCGCCAGCAGCCAAGGCGGACAGGGTGTCGACGAGCAGTACTTC. Its protein is CASSQGGQGVDEQYF.

The chain joins TRBV3-1 (or the pseudogene TRBV3-2) to TRBJ1-3, with D uncertain. With 0 bases removed from V and 2 bases from J, the gap between germline ends came to 11 bases. CDR1 LGHDT and CDR2 YNNKEL come from the germline V gene (reference sequence). The CDR3 is 16 amino acids. The CDR3 is CASSQDREGTGNTIYF. CDR3 nucleotide sequence: TGTGCCAGCAGCCAAGATCGGGAGGGCACTGGAAACACCATATATTTT.

The V call is TRBV4-1, the J call TRBJ1-2; 8 nucleotides align to TRBD1. Germline V gene sequence: CDR1 MGHRA, CDR2 YSYEKL. V was pared by 2 bases and J by 3 bases, with 11 bases of the junction left unmatched. The CDR3 extends over 17 amino acids. The CDR3 DNA follows: TGCGCCAGCAGCCAAAAGGACAGGGCGACCTTCGACTATGGCTACACCTTC. Translating it yields CASSQKDRATFDYGYTF.